These 22 T cell receptor beta chains originate from one sample sequenced in a study of T cell repertoires in cytomegalovirus infection. TCRdb independently ran MiXCR on the reads; one entry per CDR3 protein. The profile covers about 920,000 distinct CDR3 sequences, with approximately 31% appearing a single time and 10% to 15% taken by the ten largest. These receptors have no identified antigens. This material consisted of cultured CD8+ T cells from PBMCs, taken from culture after CMV antigen stimulation. Receptors were obtained from a human donor in good health (CMV status not recorded). Some clones in this sample may be carry-over from other donors' samples.

This clonotype was detected a few times. V gene TRBV7-8 combines with J gene TRBJ2-7; no reliable D call. Looked up from germline, CDR1 is SGHVS and CDR2 is FQNEAQ. V gave up 5 bases and J gave up 2 bases, with 13 bases separating them. This CDR3 has 14 amino acids. CDR3 amino acids: CASSPRTETYEQYV. The DNA for the CDR3 is TGTGCCAGCAGCCCGAGAACAGAGACCTACGAGCAGTACGTC.

This clonotype was observed a few times. The chain is built from TRBV6-2 or TRBV6-3 and TRBJ1-5; a weak D match, TRBD1 (5 bases). Germline V lookup: CDR1 MNHEY, CDR2 SVGEGT. V lost 6 bases and J lost 0, with 12 bases in between. This CDR3 contains 15 residues. The DNA of the CDR3 is TGTGCCAGCAGACAGGACCTTAATAGCAATCAGCCCCAGCATTTT. Translation gives CASRQDLNSNQPQHF.

This sequence joins TRBV6-5 and TRBJ2-2; TRBD2 matches 9 bases. Germline V gene lookup returns CDR1 MNHEY and CDR2 SVGAGI. Trimming cost V 0 bases and J 4 bases; bases outside gene matches: 6. The CDR3 totals 17 residues. For the CDR3, the DNA is TGTGCCAGCAGTTACTCCCAGCGGGGGGCACCCACCGGGGAGCTGTTTTTT. Its translation: CASSYSQRGAPTGELFF.

The chain carries TRBV7-8 and TRBJ2-1; D is uncertain. CDR1 and CDR2 from the germline V gene are SGHVS and FQNEAQ. Trimming removed 7 bases from V and 15 bases from J, with 16 bases in between. The CDR3 covers 11 residues. As DNA, the CDR3 is TGTGCCAGCACTCTGGGCGCATGGCGGTTCTTC. Amino acid sequence: CASTLGAWRFF.

The CDR3 protein is CASMRSTGELFF. CDR3 in DNA: TGCGCCAGCATGAGGAGCACCGGGGAGCTGTTTTTT. The J gene is TRBJ2-2, the V gene TRBV5-1; D remains unclear. The CDR3 extends over 12 amino acids. Looked up from germline, CDR1 is SGHRS and CDR2 is YFSETQ. The V gene lost 6 bases and the J gene lost 4 bases, with 7 bases spanning the gap.

V and J are TRBV14 and TRBJ2-1, with D perhaps matching TRBD1 (6 bases). V was shortened by 1 base and J by 8 bases, with 18 bases between the two germline ends. Germline V gene sequence: CDR1 SGHDN, CDR2 FVKESK. The CDR3 is made up of 16 amino acids. As DNA, the CDR3 is TGTGCCAGCAGCCAAGGGACAGCCCTTCGGAAGGATGAGCAGTTCTTC. Protein product: CASSQGTALRKDEQFF.

This clonotype has ten or more counts. This chain joins TRBV5-4 and TRBJ1-6; D not resolved. CDR1 SGHNT and CDR2 YYREEE come from the germline V gene (reference sequence). CDR3 length: 15 amino acids. The V end lost 2 bases, the J end lost 1 base, and 7 bases lay between the germline ends. The CDR3, as DNA: TGTGCCAGCAGCTTTCCGGGATCCTATAATTCACCCCTCCACTTT. Translating gives CASSFPGSYNSPLHF.

This clonotype was counted between two and nine times. V is TRBV28 and J is TRBJ2-2; D gene uncertain. CDR3 length: 14 residues. Trimming cost V 4 bases and J 4 bases, with 10 bases left between them. Germline V gene data show CDR1 as MDHEN and CDR2 as SYDVKM. DNA of the CDR3: TGTGCCAGCAGTTGGCCAGCTCGCACCGGGGAGCTGTTTTTT. Residues: CASSWPARTGELFF.

The chain couples TRBV6-2 or TRBV6-3 to TRBJ1-5; the D gene is possibly TRBD1 (6 bases). The CDR3 covers 16 residues. Germline CDR1 MNHEY, CDR2 SVGEGT. V lost 2 bases, J lost 0 bases, and 11 bases lay in between. The CDR3 bases are TGTGCCAGCAGTTACGTGACAGGTTTTAGCAATCAGCCCCAGCATTTT. It yields the protein CASSYVTGFSNQPQHF.

This clonotype has just a few counts. The CDR3 nucleotides read TGTGCCAGCAGTCCAAGGACAGGGGAGCTACTAAATCAGCCCCAGCATTTT. Translated, it gives CASSPRTGELLNQPQHF. V usage is TRBV7-6 and J usage is TRBJ1-5; 9 bases fit TRBD1. CDR3 size: 17 residues. V shed 6 bases, J shed 4 bases, and the junction held 13 bases outside the gene matches. The germline V gene has CDR1 SGHVS and CDR2 FNYEAQ.

J is TRBJ2-1 and V is TRBV6-1; D call uncertain. Germline values: CDR1 MNHNS, CDR2 SASEGT. The CDR3 is made up of 13 amino acids. V lost 10 bases and J 1 base, leaving 11 bases between the germline ends. The CDR3: CATSFLSYNEQFF. The CDR3 DNA is TGTGCCACTTCCTTTTTGTCCTACAATGAGCAGTTCTTC.

This clonotype was picked up a small number of times. This chain connects TRBV9 to TRBJ2-7, with TRBD1 matching 11 bases. CDR1 and CDR2 from the germline V gene are SGDLS and YYNGEE. The CDR3 totals 15 residues. With 4 bases clipped from V and 1 base from J, the junction kept 4 bases outside the gene matches. CDR3 sequence reads: CASSPGTGGSYEQYV. DNA for the CDR3: TGTGCCAGCAGCCCCGGGACAGGGGGTTCCTACGAGCAGTACGTC.

The chain employs TRBV28 and TRBJ1-1; 7 nucleotides match TRBD1. CDR1 and CDR2 (germline): MDHEN, SYDVKM. With V trimmed by 5 bases and J by 6 bases, 18 bases remained unmatched. This CDR3 is built from 17 residues. The chain's CDR3 is CASSPDRSGLGFSEAFF. The DNA of the CDR3 is TGTGCCAGCAGTCCGGACAGGTCCGGATTGGGTTTTTCTGAAGCTTTCTTT.

This clonotype was seen a handful of times. This chain uses TRBV7-2 with TRBJ1-2, with D perhaps TRBD1 (5 bases). The CDR3 consists of 14 residues. Deletions cut 5 bases from V and 4 bases from J, with 14 bases between. Germline V gene data show CDR1 as SGHTA and CDR2 as FQGNSA. Here the CDR3 reads CASSAGTLFYGYTF. The CDR3 DNA follows: TGTGCCAGCAGCGCCGGGACGCTTTTCTATGGCTACACCTTC.

The rearrangement links TRBV6-5 to TRBJ1-1; perhaps TRBD1 as D (5 bases). This CDR3 has 16 amino acids. V lost 6 bases, J lost 1 base, and 18 bases lay in between. In germline, CDR1 is MNHEY, CDR2 SVGAGI. DNA for the CDR3: TGTGCCAGCAGGGTACGGATGGGGGACGGGAACACTGAAGCTTTCTTT. This codes for CASRVRMGDGNTEAFF.

This clonotype was seen only a few times. The chain carries TRBV29-1 and TRBJ2-1; 12 bases line up with TRBD2. The CDR3 is made up of 13 amino acids. The V segment lost 6 bases and the J segment 7 bases; nucleotides outside the gene matches: 4. Germline values: CDR1 SQVTM, CDR2 ANQGSEA. Written as DNA, the CDR3 is TGCAGCGTCGTTACTAGCGGGGGGAATGAGCAGTTCTTC. It yields the protein CSVVTSGGNEQFF.

The chain links TRBV6-2 or TRBV6-3 to TRBJ1-1; D call uncertain. V was pared by 5 bases and J by 0 bases, with 10 bases between. CDR3 length: 14 amino acids. The germline V gene has CDR1 MNHEY and CDR2 SVGEGT. The CDR3 DNA follows: TGTGCCAGCAGTCTCTATTCAGTGAACACTGAAGCTTTCTTT. The encoded protein is CASSLYSVNTEAFF.

The chain is built from TRBV28 and TRBJ2-5; D might be TRBD2 (5 bases). CDR1 and CDR2 from the germline V gene are MDHEN and SYDVKM. This CDR3 is 13 amino acids long. V lost 7 bases, J lost 5 bases, and 14 bases lay in between. The CDR3 DNA sequence: TGTGCCAGCACCTACACTAGTATCGAGACCCAGTACTTC. Amino acids: CASTYTSIETQYF.

This clonotype was seen a handful of times. This rearrangement joins TRBV12-3 or TRBV12-4 to TRBJ2-3; perhaps D is TRBD1 or TRBD2 (5 bases each). The CDR3 consists of 14 residues. With 4 bases removed from V and 1 base from J, the gap between germline ends came to 9 bases. CDR3 sequence: CASSSGAGTDTQYF. In DNA, the CDR3 is TGTGCCAGCAGTTCCGGGGCTGGCACAGATACGCAGTATTTT.

The chain is built from TRBV20-1 and TRBJ2-1, with 9 bases lining up with TRBD1. The CDR3 runs to 13 residues. Germline trimming cut 4 bases from V and 3 bases from J; bases unmatched to any gene: 1. Germline CDR1 is DFQATT and CDR2 is SNEGSKA (reference sequence). The CDR3 is CSAMGQGYNEQFF. In DNA form, the CDR3 reads TGCAGTGCTATGGGACAGGGCTACAATGAGCAGTTCTTC.

The chain links TRBV19 to TRBJ2-5; 8 nucleotides line up with TRBD1. This CDR3 comprises 13 residues. The junction had 7 bases not matched to a gene; V was cut back by 7 bases and J by 6 bases. Germline CDR1 is LNHDA and CDR2 is SQIVND (reference sequence). Written as DNA, the CDR3 is TGTGCCAGTACCATCGGACAGGGTCAGACCCAGTACTTC. It yields the protein CASTIGQGQTQYF.

This chain links TRBV12-3 or TRBV12-4 with TRBJ2-1, with 7 bases aligning to TRBD2. Trimming cost V 3 bases and J 12 bases; bases outside gene matches: 17. The CDR3 runs 16 residues. Here the CDR3 DNA reads TGTGCCAGCAGTTTGGTCGGGGGAGGGGACTACAAGGGGCAGTTCTTC. It specifies CASSLVGGGDYKGQFF.